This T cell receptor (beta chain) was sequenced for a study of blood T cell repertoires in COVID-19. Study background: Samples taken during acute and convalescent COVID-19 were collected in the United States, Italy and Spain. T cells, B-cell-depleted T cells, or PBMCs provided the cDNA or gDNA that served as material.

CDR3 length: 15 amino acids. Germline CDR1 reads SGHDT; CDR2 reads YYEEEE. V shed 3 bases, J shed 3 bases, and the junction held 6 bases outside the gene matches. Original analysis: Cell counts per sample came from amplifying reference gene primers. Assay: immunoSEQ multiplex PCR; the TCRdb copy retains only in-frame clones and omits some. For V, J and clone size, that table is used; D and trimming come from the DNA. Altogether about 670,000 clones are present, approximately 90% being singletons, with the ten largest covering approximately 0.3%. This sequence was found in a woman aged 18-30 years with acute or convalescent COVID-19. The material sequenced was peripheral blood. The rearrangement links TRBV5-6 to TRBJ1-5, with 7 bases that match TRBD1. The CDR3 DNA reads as TGTGCCAGCAGCTGGAAGGGACAGCCCAATCAGCCCCAGCATTTT. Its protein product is CASSWKGQPNQPQHF. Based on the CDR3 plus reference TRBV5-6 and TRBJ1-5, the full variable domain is DAGVTQSPTHLIKTRGQQVTLRCSPKSGHDTVSWYQQALGQGPQFIFQYYEEEERQRGNFPDRFSGHQFPNYSSELNVNALLLGDSALYLCASSWKGQPNQPQHFGDGTRLSIL.